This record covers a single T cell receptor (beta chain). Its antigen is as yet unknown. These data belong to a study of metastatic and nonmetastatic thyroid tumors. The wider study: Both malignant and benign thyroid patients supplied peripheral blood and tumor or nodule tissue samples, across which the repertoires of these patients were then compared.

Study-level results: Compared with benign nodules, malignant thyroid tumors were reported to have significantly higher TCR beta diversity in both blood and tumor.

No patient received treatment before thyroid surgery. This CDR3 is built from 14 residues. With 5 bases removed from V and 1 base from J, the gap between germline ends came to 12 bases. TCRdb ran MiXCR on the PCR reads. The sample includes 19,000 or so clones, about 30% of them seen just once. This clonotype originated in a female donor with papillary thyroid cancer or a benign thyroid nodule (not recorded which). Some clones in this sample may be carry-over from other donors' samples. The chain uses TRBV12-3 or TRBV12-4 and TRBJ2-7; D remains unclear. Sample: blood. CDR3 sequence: CASSPQWRSYEQYF. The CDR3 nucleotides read TGTGCCAGCAGTCCACAGTGGCGATCCTACGAGCAGTACTTC.